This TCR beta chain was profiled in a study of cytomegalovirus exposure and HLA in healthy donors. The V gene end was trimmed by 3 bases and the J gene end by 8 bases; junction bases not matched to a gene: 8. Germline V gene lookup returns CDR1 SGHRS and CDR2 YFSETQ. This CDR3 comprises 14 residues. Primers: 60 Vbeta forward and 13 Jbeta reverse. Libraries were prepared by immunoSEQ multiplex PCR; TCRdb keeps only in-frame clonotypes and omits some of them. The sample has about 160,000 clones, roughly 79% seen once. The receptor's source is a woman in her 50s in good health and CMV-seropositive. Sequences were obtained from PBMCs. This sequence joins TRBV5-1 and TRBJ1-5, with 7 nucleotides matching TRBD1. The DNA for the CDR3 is TGCGCCAGCAGCTGGGCGACAGGGTCGGAGCCCCAGCATTTT. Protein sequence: CASSWATGSEPQHF.